These 9 T cell receptor beta chains were all obtained from the same sample, sequenced in a study of monozygotic twins with inflammatory bowel disease. TCRdb re-called the 5' RACE reads; every CDR3 protein appears as one record, without DNA. This repertoire includes over 120,000 distinct CDR3 sequences. Sequenced sample: blood. The receptors were gathered from a human donor with ulcerative colitis or Crohn's disease, or a healthy co-twin of an affected twin (not recorded which).

This chain connects TRBV20-1 to TRBJ1-6; TCRdb's D call, TRBD1, is unchecked because there is no DNA. From germline, CDR1 is DFQATT and CDR2 SNEGSKA (reference sequence). The CDR3 runs to 13 residues. CDR3 region: CSAMDRADWALHF.

The chain couples TRBV12-3 or TRBV12-4 to TRBJ1-2. The CDR3 length is 14 residues. CDR3 sequence reads: CASNAGSGPYGYTF.

The rearrangement links TRBV7-7 to TRBJ2-1; with no DNA, the TCRdb D assignment of TRBD1 cannot be verified. This CDR3 has 16 residues. Germline-derived CDR1 and CDR2 are SSHAT and FNYEAQ (reference sequence). The CDR3 sequence is CASSRYPGQPHHEQFF.

The chain has TRBV6-1 and TRBJ2-7; there is no DNA to check the TCRdb D call of TRBD1. This CDR3 contains 14 residues. Germline CDR1 and CDR2: MNHNS and SASEGT. The CDR3 sequence: CASSPPAGRDEQYF.

V and J are TRBV4-3 and TRBJ2-7; the TRBD1 assignment by TCRdb is unverifiable without DNA. CDR3 length: 15 residues. Germline-derived CDR1 and CDR2 are LGHNA and YSLEER. The CDR3 region is CASSQDRGGTYEQYF.

The chain links TRBV9 to TRBJ2-1; TCRdb's D call, TRBD2, is unchecked because there is no DNA. CDR3 size: 15 residues. The germline CDR1 and CDR2 sequences are SGDLS and YYNGEE. CDR3 residues: CASSALALNYNEQFF.

The chain combines TRBV23-1 with TRBJ2-2; the TRBD1 assignment by TCRdb is unverifiable without DNA. TRBV23-1 is an open reading frame whose function is uncertain. This CDR3 comprises 17 residues. The chain's CDR3 is CASSQGGQGAFTGELFF.

The chain carries TRBV29-1 and TRBJ2-3; the TCRdb D gene call, TRBD2, has no DNA to confirm it. The germline V gene has CDR1 SQVTM and CDR2 ANQGSEA. The CDR3 runs 13 residues. This CDR3 is CSTTSGETDTQYF.

The chain carries TRBV7-9 and TRBJ2-7; TCRdb calls TRBD1, which cannot be checked without DNA. The CDR3 is made up of 13 amino acids. Looked up from germline, CDR1 is SEHNR and CDR2 is FQNEAQ (reference sequence). CDR3 sequence: CASRQGGGYEQYF.